The 23 T cell receptor beta chains listed next were all sequenced from one sample in a study. TCRdb re-analysed the 5' RACE reads in MiXCR, keeping a single row per CDR3 protein. The profile shows 55,000 to 75,000 distinct CDR3 sequences, under 35% of them singletons. Sample: tumor-infiltrating naive CD4+ T cells sorted from the breast tumor. Subset defined: naive CD4+ T cells, CD4+CD45RA+CD25-. Receptors were obtained from a female donor with breast cancer.

This chain links TRBV5-6 with TRBJ1-2; D remains unclear. V was clipped by 0 bases and J by 0 bases, with 6 bases between them. Germline loops: CDR1 SGHDT, CDR2 YYEEEE. This CDR3 is built from 14 residues. The CDR3 DNA follows: TGTGCCAGCAGCTTGGAAGCAGCTAACTATGGCTACACCTTC. Translated: CASSLEAANYGYTF.

The J gene is TRBJ2-3, the V gene TRBV7-2; D not resolved. The CDR3 sequence is 14 residues long. V lost 3 bases to trimming and J lost 4 bases, with 11 bases between them. Germline V lookup: CDR1 SGHTA, CDR2 FQGNSA. The CDR3 DNA follows: TGTGCCAGCAGCTTCCGGCTCGGGTCAGATACGCAGTATTTT. It is translated as CASSFRLGSDTQYF.

This clonotype showed up many times. The chain recombines TRBV4-2 with TRBJ1-2; 7 nucleotides match TRBD1. V lost 0 bases and J lost 4; bases outside the gene matches: 5. The CDR3 length is 15 residues. Germline CDR1 reads LGHNA; CDR2 reads YNFKEQ. The CDR3 protein is CASSQEGQVIYGYTF. The DNA for the CDR3 is TGTGCCAGCAGCCAAGAAGGACAGGTCATCTATGGCTACACCTTC.

The chain recombines TRBV20-1 with TRBJ2-3; 12 bases fit TRBD2. Trimming removed 5 bases from V and 1 base from J; junction bases left unmatched: 4. Germline V gene data show CDR1 as DFQATT and CDR2 as SNEGSKA (reference sequence). This CDR3 is 15 amino acids long. CDR3 sequence reads: CSALLAGGRTDTQYF. The CDR3 DNA is TGCAGTGCTCTACTAGCGGGAGGTCGCACAGATACGCAGTATTTT.

The sample holds a few counts of this clonotype. The V gene is TRBV7-2, the J gene TRBJ2-1; TRBD2 matches 14 bases. The CDR3 has 17 amino acids. The V and J ends lost 5 bases and 5 bases, in that order; junction bases with no gene match: 8. Per the germline V gene, CDR1 is SGHTA and CDR2 is FQGNSA. The CDR3 protein is CASSPATSGGVDNEQFF. The CDR3 nucleotides read TGTGCCAGCAGCCCGGCGACTAGCGGGGGGGTCGACAATGAGCAGTTCTTC.

The genes are TRBV20-1 and TRBJ1-1, with 8 bases that match TRBD1. Looked up from germline, CDR1 is DFQATT and CDR2 is SNEGSKA (reference sequence). This CDR3 contains 12 residues. The V segment lost 4 bases and the J segment 4 bases; nucleotides outside the gene matches: 2. The CDR3: CSAKTGATEAFF. DNA of the CDR3: TGCAGTGCTAAGACAGGGGCCACTGAAGCTTTCTTT.

This clonotype appeared many times. The CDR3 DNA follows: TGCAGCGTTGGGCGGGAGTCCTACAATGAGCAGTTCTTC. This sequence encodes CSVGRESYNEQFF. The V and J genes are TRBV29-1 and TRBJ2-1; 7 bases agree with TRBD2. CDR3 length: 13 amino acids. Germline V gene lookup returns CDR1 SQVTM and CDR2 ANQGSEA. Germline trimming cut 4 bases from V and 1 base from J; bases unmatched to any gene: 1.

This clonotype was detected only a few times. The chain combines TRBV12-3 or TRBV12-4 with TRBJ2-1, with TRBD2 identical over 8 bases. After removal of 10 bases from V and 2 bases from J, the junction contained 7 bases not matched to a gene. This CDR3 contains 14 residues. The CDR3 region is CATGRGQPYNEQFF. DNA of the CDR3: TGTGCCACCGGGAGGGGCCAGCCCTACAATGAGCAGTTCTTC.

This clonotype was seen more than once but under ten times. This rearrangement joins TRBV7-2 to TRBJ2-1; 7 bases line up with TRBD2. The ends lost 5 bases at V and 2 bases at J; junction bases unmatched: 6. Germline CDR1 is SGHTA and CDR2 is FQGNSA. There are 15 residues in the CDR3. CDR3 sequence reads: CASSLSGTPYNEQFF. The DNA of the CDR3 is TGTGCCAGCAGCCTAAGCGGGACCCCCTACAATGAGCAGTTCTTC.

The rearrangement joins TRBV30 to TRBJ1-2, with D possibly matching TRBD1 (6 bases). The V and J ends lost 2 bases and 5 bases respectively, with 12 bases between them. The V gene's germline CDR1 is GTSNPN and CDR2 SVGIG (reference sequence). This CDR3 is 13 amino acids long. DNA for the CDR3: TGTGCCTGGAGTCCAACCAGGGGATATGGCTACACCTTC. It codes for CAWSPTRGYGYTF.

This clonotype occurred a few times. This chain connects TRBV15 to TRBJ2-1; 8 bases match TRBD2. Looked up from germline, CDR1 is LNHNV and CDR2 is YYDKDF (reference sequence). The CDR3 has 16 amino acids. Unmatched junction bases numbered 7, after V lost 6 bases and J lost 0 bases. CDR3: CATRDLAGSSYNEQFF. In DNA form, the CDR3 reads TGTGCCACCAGGGACCTAGCGGGCAGCTCCTACAATGAGCAGTTCTTC.

The chain combines TRBV2 with TRBJ2-1; 10 nucleotides align to TRBD2. Germline V gives CDR1 SNHLY, CDR2 FYNNEI. The CDR3 covers 15 residues. The trim removed 4 bases at V and 6 bases at J, leaving 6 bases unmatched. The CDR3, as DNA: TGTGCCAGCAGTGTCCCTAGCGGGGGCATCAATGAGCAGTTCTTC. Encoded protein: CASSVPSGGINEQFF.

This clonotype was seen only a few times. The rearrangement uses TRBV11-2 and TRBJ1-1, with a weak D call TRBD1 (6 bases). This CDR3 comprises 15 residues. The V end was cut by 7 bases, the J end by 0 bases, with 15 bases between. Germline assignment: CDR1 SGHAT and CDR2 FQNNGV. CDR3 sequence (DNA): TGTGCCAGCAACCCTAGGGGGAGAATGAACACTGAAGCTTTCTTT. Its protein is CASNPRGRMNTEAFF.

This chain joins TRBV5-1 and TRBJ2-5, with D uncertain. The V and J ends lost 6 bases and 2 bases respectively, with 11 bases between them. The CDR3 runs to 13 residues. Looked up from germline, CDR1 is SGHRS and CDR2 is YFSETQ. This CDR3 reads CASKRTNQETQYF. CDR3 nucleotide sequence: TGCGCCAGCAAAAGGACGAATCAAGAGACCCAGTACTTC.

The sample holds many counts of this clonotype. The J gene is TRBJ2-7, the V gene TRBV20-1; either TRBD1 or TRBD2 may fit D (6 bases each). There are 13 residues in the CDR3. V was cut by 2 bases and J by 7 bases, with 15 bases left in between. Germline assignment: CDR1 DFQATT and CDR2 SNEGSKA (reference sequence). Here the CDR3 DNA reads TGCAGTGCTAGAAGTACAGGGAGGTATGAGCAGTACTTC. Encoded protein: CSARSTGRYEQYF.

Of note for this clonotype: The junction and the germline gene differ at one end; a read error may be behind it. This chain joins TRBV6-1 and TRBJ2-4; D assignment may be TRBD1 or TRBD2 (5 bases each). Germline V lookup: CDR1 MNHNS, CDR2 SASEGT. This CDR3 contains 16 residues. DNA of the CDR3: TGTGCCAGCAGTCCGCTGGGGCCGCTAGCCAGAAACATTCAGTACTTC. Its translation is CASSPLGPLARNIQYF.

V gene TRBV4-2 combines with J gene TRBJ2-3, with TRBD2 identical over 12 bases. Trimming at V came to 5 bases and at J to 11 bases, leaving 11 bases not matched to a gene. The CDR3 has 15 residues. Per the germline V gene, CDR1 is LGHNA and CDR2 is YNFKEQ. The CDR3 sequence: CASSESSGRGLVQYF. In nucleotides, the CDR3 is TGTGCCAGCAGCGAATCTAGCGGGAGGGGGCTGGTGCAGTATTTT.

The table lists this clonotype with many counts. This rearrangement joins TRBV7-9 to TRBJ2-1; no firm D call. Trimming removed 6 bases at V and 5 bases at J, with 8 bases between. CDR1 is SEHNR and CDR2 is FQNEAQ in the germline V gene (reference sequence). This CDR3 spans 12 amino acids. CDR3 protein: CASRGDNNEQFF. CDR3 in DNA: TGTGCCAGCAGGGGCGACAACAATGAGCAGTTCTTC.

Notes on this clonotype: A read error may explain this, as a much larger clone is one base away. J is TRBJ2-5 and V is TRBV6-2 or TRBV6-3; D uncertain. The CDR3 contains 13 residues. The V end lost 2 bases, the J end lost 4 bases, and 8 bases lay between the germline ends. The germline V gene encodes CDR1 MNHEY and CDR2 SVGEGT. The CDR3 nucleotides are TGTGCCAGCAGTTACGGGAAAATAGAGACCCAGTACTTC. As protein: CASSYGKIETQYF.

The V call is TRBV10-3, the J call TRBJ1-2; a weak D match, TRBD1 (6 bases). Deletions cut 6 bases from V and 7 bases from J, with 18 bases between. The germline gives CDR1 ENHRY, CDR2 SYGVKD. This CDR3 contains 14 residues. CDR3 in DNA: TGTGCCATCAGCCCGGGATCGGGACAACGTGGCTACACCTTC. The encoded protein is CAISPGSGQRGYTF.

Of note for this clonotype: Being one base from a much bigger clone, this may be a read error. CDR3 loop: CASNLLSVNEQFF. In DNA form, the CDR3 reads TGTGCCAGCAACTTATTGAGTGTCAATGAGCAGTTCTTC. The chain joins TRBV7-9 to TRBJ2-1; no reliable D call. Germline assignment: CDR1 SEHNR and CDR2 FQNEAQ (reference sequence). This CDR3 has 13 amino acids.

The V gene is TRBV30, the J gene TRBJ1-1; D remains unclear. Trimming removed 4 bases from V and 0 bases from J, with 6 bases in between. The CDR3 sequence is 12 residues long. CDR1 is GTSNPN, CDR2 SVGIG, per germline (reference sequence). CDR3 protein: CAWTRMNTEAFF. The CDR3 nucleotides read TGTGCCTGGACACGGATGAACACTGAAGCTTTCTTT. Drawing the rest from reference TRBV30 and TRBJ1-1, the complete variable domain is SQTIHQWPATLVQPVGSPLSLECTVEGTSNPNLYWYRQAAGRGLQLLFYSVGIGQISSEVPQNLSASRPQDRQFILSSKKLLLSDSGFYLCAWTRMNTEAFFGQGTRLTVV.

For the CDR3, the DNA is TGTGCCAGCAGTTCCGGGGTATTGACCTACGAGCAGTACTTC. Residues: CASSSGVLTYEQYF. The chain recombines TRBV12-3 or TRBV12-4 with TRBJ2-7, with D perhaps matching TRBD2 (5 bases). Trimming stripped 4 bases from V and 2 bases from J, with 12 bases between. The CDR3 length is 14 residues.